The clone carrying this T cell receptor beta chain appeared a single time. TCRdb reprocessed the RT-PCR reads with MiXCR, giving one entry per CDR3 protein. Seen here are about 680,000 distinct CDR3 sequences, 13% to 15% observed once, and the top ten hold 3.6%. The CDR3 contains 12 residues. Trimming left V 7 bases short and J 13 bases short, with 17 bases between. The TCR comes from a female donor in good health, serving as a healthy control. V usage is TRBV12-3 or TRBV12-4 and J usage is TRBJ1-5; possibly TRBD1 for D (5 bases). Sequencing used memory CD4+ T cells from blood. The CDR3 is CASTESCGGQHF. CDR3 nucleotides: TGTGCCAGCACCGAATCATGTGGGGGTCAGCATTTT.